This T cell receptor (beta chain) is drawn from a study of T cells in Graves' hyperthyroidism and ophthalmopathy. Study overall: Peripheral blood was taken when the disease was first diagnosed, before any treatment began. Findings and caveats of the study: Most expanded thyroid clonotypes above 0.001 also appeared in blood.

It was RNA transcripts that yielded the amplified TCR beta CDR3 regions. A first-round RT-PCR of the TCR CDR3 used the HTBI primer set. TCRdb fed the multiplex PCR reads into MiXCR, producing one record per CDR3 protein. Found here are about 290,000 distinct CDR3 sequences, 15% to 20% of them singletons; the top ten hold around a third. This clonotype came up a few times. Its antigen is not identified. The length of the CDR3 is 13 residues. Trimming removed 6 bases from V and 10 bases from J, with 16 bases in between. Germline CDR1 is SNHLY and CDR2 is FYNNEI. Disease duration under 2 months; hyperthyroidism patients were aged 18 to 65. Diagnoses were made from clinical symptoms, serum measures (thyroxine and TRAb), thyroid ultrasound and orbital computed tomography.

The V and J genes are TRBV2 and TRBJ2-1; D may be TRBD1 (5 bases). The clonotype was recovered from a man aged 25-40 years with Graves' hyperthyroidism. Sequencing input: blood. CDR3 residues: CASSDTLWGEQFF. Written as DNA, the CDR3 is TGTGCCAGCAGCGATACTTTGTGGGGCGAGCAGTTCTTC.